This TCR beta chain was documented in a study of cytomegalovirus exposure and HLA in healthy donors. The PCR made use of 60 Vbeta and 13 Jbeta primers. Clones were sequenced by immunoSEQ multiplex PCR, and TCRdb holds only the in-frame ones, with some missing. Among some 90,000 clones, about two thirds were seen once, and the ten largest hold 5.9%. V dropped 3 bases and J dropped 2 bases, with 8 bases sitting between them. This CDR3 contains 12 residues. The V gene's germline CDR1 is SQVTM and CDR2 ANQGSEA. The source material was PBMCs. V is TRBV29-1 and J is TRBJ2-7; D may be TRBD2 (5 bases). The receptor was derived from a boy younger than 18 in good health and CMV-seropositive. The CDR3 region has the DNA TGCAGCGTTGATTCGGGAACCTACGAGCAGTACTTC. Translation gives CSVDSGTYEQYF.